This TCR beta chain comes out of a study of blood T cell repertoires in COVID-19. As for the study in general: Sites across the United States, Italy and Spain contributed samples from acute and convalescent COVID-19.

Per the original data handling: The authors estimated nucleated cell counts from reference gene primer amplification. The repertoire was sequenced with immunoSEQ multiplex PCR; TCRdb's copy has only in-frame clones and lacks some. For V, J and clone size, that table is used; D and trimming come from the DNA. Of around 150,000 clones listed, roughly four fifths are singletons. Individuals aged 18 to 89 years were recruited from some 26 US areas. The study assigned cohorts using participant-reported clinical history. The germline gives CDR1 LGHDT, CDR2 YNNKEL (reference sequence). The J segment lost 3 bases and the V segment lost 2 bases, leaving 13 bases of the junction unmatched. This CDR3 has 18 amino acids.

Sequencing used PBMCs or T cells enriched from blood (not recorded which). The clonotype originates from a woman aged 50 to 65 with acute COVID-19. The gene calls are TRBV3-1 (or the pseudogene TRBV3-2) and TRBJ2-1; 7 bases align to TRBD2. The CDR3 here is CASSQKGAASGVYNEQFF. The DNA of the CDR3 is TGTGCCAGCAGCCAAAAAGGGGCCGCGAGCGGGGTCTACAATGAGCAGTTCTTC.